Listed here are 21 T cell receptor beta chains from one sample, sequenced in a study of blood T cell repertoires in COVID-19 (dated by TCRdb to 2018 to 2020). The library was generated by the immunoSEQ multiplex PCR assay. This immuneACCESS table, as held by TCRdb, lists in-frame sequences with V and J called but not all clones. Of the missing ones, under half trace to an unresolved V gene in checked studies; the others have no known cause. For this sample there are around 250,000 clones; roughly 90% appear just once. Around 3% of the sample rests with the top ten. Sequencing was carried out using peripheral blood. All receptors derive from a woman aged 25 to 39 with active or convalescent COVID-19.

This rearrangement joins TRBV28 to TRBJ1-6, with 7 bases fitting TRBD1. Germline V lookup: CDR1 MDHEN, CDR2 SYDVKM. This CDR3 spans 15 amino acids. Trimming cost V 4 bases and J 3 bases; bases outside gene matches: 3. The CDR3 nucleotides are TGTGCCAGCAGTTACAGGGGAGGCTATAATTCACCCCTCCACTTT. It is translated as CASSYRGGYNSPLHF.

This chain uses TRBV19 with TRBJ1-5, with D possibly matching TRBD1 (6 bases). V was cut by 10 bases and J by 0 bases, with 13 bases left in between. This CDR3 has 14 residues. Germline assignment: CDR1 LNHDA and CDR2 SQIVND (reference sequence). The CDR3 is CATAGQLSNQPQHF. Written as DNA, the CDR3 is TGTGCCACCGCCGGACAGCTTAGCAATCAGCCCCAGCATTTT.

This clone was recorded only once. This chain uses TRBV19 with TRBJ1-2, with 9 bases fitting TRBD1. The germline V gene has CDR1 LNHDA and CDR2 SQIVND (reference sequence). V was pared by 3 bases and J by 4 bases, with 15 bases of the junction left unmatched. This CDR3 has 18 amino acids. Here the CDR3 DNA reads TGTGCCAGTAGTATCGCAGCTCGAACAGGGGGCGCCGGCTATGGCTACACCTTC. Its translation is CASSIAARTGGAGYGYTF. Drawing the rest from reference TRBV19 and TRBJ1-2, the complete variable domain is DGGITQSPKYLFRKEGQNVTLSCEQNLNHDAMYWYRQDPGQGLRLIYYSQIVNDFQKGDIAEGYSVSREKKESFPLTVTSAQKNPTAFYLCASSIAARTGGAGYGYTFGSGTRLTVV.

This sequence joins TRBV3-1 (or the pseudogene TRBV3-2) and TRBJ1-1; perhaps TRBD1 as D (6 bases). Germline V gene lookup returns CDR1 LGHDT and CDR2 YNNKEL (reference sequence). V shed 4 bases and J shed 5 bases, with 14 bases lying between them. The CDR3 covers 14 residues. CDR3 in amino acids: CASSLQGSRTEAFF. Here the CDR3 DNA reads TGTGCCAGCAGCCTACAGGGTTCGAGGACTGAAGCTTTCTTT.

The chain carries TRBV25-1 and TRBJ1-1; 10 bases line up with TRBD1. The CDR3 totals 15 residues. Trimming at V came to 3 bases and at J to 3 bases, leaving 4 bases not matched to a gene. Per germline, CDR1 MGHDK and CDR2 SYGVNS. The CDR3 is CASSDPGTGDTEAFF. In DNA form, the CDR3 reads TGTGCCAGCAGTGACCCCGGGACAGGGGACACTGAAGCTTTCTTT.

The J gene is TRBJ2-5, the V gene TRBV6-5, with D possibly being TRBD1 (6 bases). This CDR3 is 13 amino acids long. The V gene lost 6 bases and the J gene lost 5 bases, with 13 bases spanning the gap. Germline V gene sequence: CDR1 MNHEY, CDR2 SVGAGI. The CDR3 loop reads CASRQQGYETQYF. CDR3 bases: TGTGCCAGCAGGCAACAGGGTTACGAGACCCAGTACTTC.

V usage is TRBV28 and J usage is TRBJ2-1; D might be TRBD2 (5 bases). The CDR3 extends over 15 amino acids. Between the trimmed V and J ends, which lost 2 bases and 9 bases, there was a span of 17 bases. The germline V gene encodes CDR1 MDHEN and CDR2 SYDVKM. CDR3 sequence reads: CASSLDPGLAGEQFF. The CDR3 nucleotides are TGTGCCAGCAGTTTAGACCCCGGGCTAGCAGGTGAGCAGTTCTTC.

The chain uses TRBV14 and TRBJ2-3; maybe TRBD2 (6 bases). The germline V and J ends were trimmed by 6 bases and 3 bases, with 19 bases remaining between them. This CDR3 is 16 amino acids long. The V gene's germline CDR1 is SGHDN and CDR2 FVKESK. The CDR3 DNA is TGTGCCAGCAGTCCCTCCCTGCGGGATTGGACAGATACGCAGTATTTT. It specifies CASSPSLRDWTDTQYF.

The gene calls are TRBV12-3 or TRBV12-4 and TRBJ2-7; a possible D gene is TRBD2 (5 bases). V lost 6 bases and J lost 4, with 13 bases in between. There are 13 residues in the CDR3. CDR3: CASSPFRGYEQYF. The CDR3 nucleotides are TGTGCCAGCAGCCCCTTCCGGGGTTACGAGCAGTACTTC.

The chain joins TRBV15 to TRBJ2-2; tentatively, D is TRBD1 (6 bases). From germline, CDR1 is LNHNV and CDR2 YYDKDF (reference sequence). The CDR3 covers 16 residues. Between the trimmed V and J ends, which lost 3 bases and 2 bases, there was a span of 13 bases. This chain's CDR3 is CATSSIAQGNTGELFF. CDR3 DNA sequence: TGTGCCACCAGCAGCATAGCACAGGGAAACACCGGGGAGCTGTTTTTT.

V and J are TRBV5-1 and TRBJ2-7; 8 bases map to TRBD2. Per germline, CDR1 SGHRS and CDR2 YFSETQ. The CDR3 extends over 16 amino acids. Losses at the gene ends were 2 bases for V and 6 bases for J; bases not matched to a gene: 13. CDR3: CASSFRAGALTVEQYF. CDR3 bases: TGCGCCAGCAGCTTCCGAGCGGGGGCCCTCACGGTCGAGCAGTACTTC.

This clone was observed a few times. The rearrangement links TRBV21-1 to TRBJ2-6; the table's TRBD1 call for D was not verified on the DNA. TRBV21-1 is a pseudogene. The CDR3 is 16 residues long. The CDR3 DNA follows: TGTGCCAGCAGCAAAGCAAAACATTCTGGGGCCAACGTCCTGACTTTC. It is translated as CASSKAKHSGANVLTF.

The chain couples TRBV10-3 to TRBJ1-2; D gene ambiguous. Trimming shortened V by 0 bases and J by 1 base, and 18 bases separated the two germline ends. The CDR3 is 18 amino acids. Germline V gene lookup returns CDR1 ENHRY and CDR2 SYGVKD. CDR3 nucleotides: TGTGCCATCAGTGAGTCGATCTCGGGCGGGATACTTAACTATGGCTACACCTTC. The encoded protein is CAISESISGGILNYGYTF.

The CDR3 is CASSKRAAPANTEAFF. Here the CDR3 DNA reads TGTGCCAGCAGCAAAAGAGCGGCTCCCGCGAACACTGAAGCTTTCTTT. The chain combines TRBV7-2 with TRBJ1-1; no clear D. CDR3 size: 16 residues. Trimming cost V 5 bases and J 1 base, with 17 bases left between them. The V gene's germline CDR1 is SGHTA and CDR2 FQGNSA.

The chain couples TRBV27 to TRBJ1-2, with 7 bases identical to TRBD1. The germline V gene has CDR1 MNHEY and CDR2 SMNVEV (reference sequence). The J segment lost 3 bases and the V segment lost 5 bases, leaving 3 bases of the junction unmatched. CDR3 length: 13 amino acids. CDR3 region: CASSPQGDYGYTF. For the CDR3, the DNA is TGTGCCAGCAGTCCCCAGGGGGACTATGGCTACACCTTC.

This chain connects TRBV29-1 to TRBJ1-5; TRBD1 is a possible D gene (5 bases). V was clipped by 6 bases and J by 0 bases, with 24 bases between them. This CDR3 has 18 amino acids. The germline V gene encodes CDR1 SQVTM and CDR2 ANQGSEA. The chain's CDR3 is CSVAEGTGGDYSNQPQHF. CDR3 DNA: TGCAGCGTAGCCGAGGGGACCGGAGGGGATTATAGCAATCAGCCCCAGCATTTT.

CDR3 sequence: CASRSLPPSTDTQYF. For the CDR3, the DNA is TGTGCCAGCAGGTCGCTACCTCCCAGCACAGATACGCAGTATTTT. J is TRBJ2-3 and V is TRBV6-5, with unresolved D. V lost 6 bases to trimming and J lost 0 bases, with 13 bases between them. This CDR3 has 15 amino acids. Germline CDR1 MNHEY, CDR2 SVGAGI.

This clone has more than one count but fewer than ten. The rearrangement uses TRBV21-1 and TRBJ1-2; the D call TRBD1 from the table was never checked on the DNA. TRBV21-1 is classified as a pseudogene. The CDR3 has 13 residues. CDR3 sequence reads: CASIDLQGYGYTF. DNA for the CDR3: TGTGCCAGCATCGACCTGCAGGGCTATGGCTACACCTTC.

The chain employs TRBV3-1 (or the pseudogene TRBV3-2) and TRBJ1-1; D is possibly TRBD1 (5 bases). Germline CDR1 reads LGHDT; CDR2 reads YNNKEL (reference sequence). The CDR3 is made up of 12 amino acids. Deletions cut 4 bases from V and 6 bases from J, with 9 bases between. The CDR3: CASSPRGAEAFF. In DNA, the CDR3 is TGTGCCAGCAGCCCTCGGGGGGCTGAAGCTTTCTTT.

The chain joins TRBV11-3 to TRBJ2-3; 8 nucleotides agree with TRBD2. V lost 5 bases, J lost 0 bases, and 10 bases stayed unmatched. The germline gives CDR1 SGHNT, CDR2 YENEEA. The CDR3 sequence is 17 residues long. The DNA of the CDR3 is TGTGCCAGCAGCCCGGGGCTGGTAGCGGGGAGCACAGATACGCAGTATTTT. Translation gives CASSPGLVAGSTDTQYF.

The gene calls are TRBV6-2 or TRBV6-3 and TRBJ2-1; 7 bases are a match to TRBD2. The germline CDR1 and CDR2 sequences are MNHEY and SVGEGT. The CDR3 is 15 residues long. J was trimmed by 8 bases and V by 6 bases; bases with no gene match: 13. The CDR3 sequence: CASSLQGVAGDEQFF. DNA for the CDR3: TGTGCCAGCAGCCTCCAAGGAGTCGCGGGAGATGAGCAGTTCTTC.